This TCR beta chain was identified during a study of cytomegalovirus exposure and HLA in healthy donors. Turning to the study itself: It was reported in a later analysis that the 95 to 150 validation repertoires used the same platform as the 550 to 800 first-cohort repertoires. Overall study findings and caveats: Through in vitro validation, three CMV-associated chains were shown to be specific for CMV antigens.

Profiled with immunoSEQ multiplex PCR; TCRdb holds only in-frame clones, not every one. Here the sample spans tens of thousands of clones, about 94% being singletons. There are 16 residues in the CDR3. These donors were members of the roughly 130-subject validation cohort, a group separate from the roughly 670-subject first cohort. Note on this clone: No antigen is known for it.

The sequence derives from a man aged 18 to 30 in good health and CMV-seropositive. The chain is built from TRBV21-1 and TRBJ2-1; TRBD2 reflects the table's D call only, with no check against the DNA. TRBV21-1 is classified as a pseudogene. The sample consisted of PBMCs. CDR3 coding DNA: TGTGCCAGCAGCAAAGGTTTAGCGGGAGTCCCCAATGAGCAGTTCTTC. Its protein product is CASSKGLAGVPNEQFF.